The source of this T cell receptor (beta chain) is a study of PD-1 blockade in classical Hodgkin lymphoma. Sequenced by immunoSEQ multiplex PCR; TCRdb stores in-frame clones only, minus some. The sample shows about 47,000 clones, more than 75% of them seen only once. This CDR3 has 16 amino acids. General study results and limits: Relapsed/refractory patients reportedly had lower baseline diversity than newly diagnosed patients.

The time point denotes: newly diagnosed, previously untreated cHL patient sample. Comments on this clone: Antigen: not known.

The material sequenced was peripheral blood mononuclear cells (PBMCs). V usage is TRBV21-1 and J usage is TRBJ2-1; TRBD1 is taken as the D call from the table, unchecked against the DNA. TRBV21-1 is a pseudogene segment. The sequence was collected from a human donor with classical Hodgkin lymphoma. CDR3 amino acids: CASSVRGQDPYNEQFF. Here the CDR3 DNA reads TGTGCCAGCAGCGTCCGCGGACAGGACCCCTACAATGAGCAGTTCTTC.